What follows are 10 T cell receptor beta chains derived from one specimen sequenced in a study of T cells after yellow fever vaccination (dated by TCRdb to about 2019). Receptors were amplified or captured by 5' RACE. Sequencing instrument: Illumina HiSeq 2500. TCRdb itself trimmed the public reads at Q25 with fastp, ran MiXCR and retained productive beta chains. Duplicate CDR3 protein sequences are folded into a single record with the most common DNA and genes. The sample profile shows 620,000 or so distinct CDR3 sequences; over 9% of them were found once. In total, the top ten clones hold 15% of the sample. The treatment or condition label on this specimen signifies: live attenuated yellow fever vaccine strain. Source: PBMCs, taken on the day of the yellow fever booster vaccination. The receptors were sampled from a man aged 25-45 years who received the YFV17D yellow fever vaccine.

CDR3 region: CSVVSGQGAYEQYF. CDR3 sequence (DNA): TGCAGCGTTGTTTCGGGACAGGGAGCTTACGAGCAGTACTTC. V and J are TRBV29-1 and TRBJ2-7; 9 bases line up with TRBD1. The length of the CDR3 is 14 residues. J was trimmed by 4 bases and V by 4 bases; bases with no gene match: 8. Germline V CDR1 and CDR2: SQVTM, ANQGSEA.

The rearrangement links TRBV23-1 to TRBJ2-2; D is perhaps TRBD1 (6 bases). TRBV23-1 is an ORF; its function is uncertain. V was clipped by 4 bases and J by 6 bases, with 24 bases between them. CDR3 size: 18 residues. The DNA of the CDR3 is TGCGCCAGCAGTCTCCTAATACCGGGACACCGAAAGCCCGGGGAGCTGTTTTTT. Amino acids: CASSLLIPGHRKPGELFF.

J is TRBJ1-2 and V is TRBV4-3, with D unresolved. The germline V gene encodes CDR1 LGHNA and CDR2 YSLEER. The germline V and J ends were trimmed by 0 bases and 2 bases, with 10 bases remaining between them. CDR3 length: 15 residues. The CDR3 DNA reads as TGCGCCAGCAGCCAAGACTCCGGACGGAACTATGGCTACACCTTC. Translation: CASSQDSGRNYGYTF.

This chain uses TRBV19 with TRBJ1-1, with D uncertain. Germline CDR1 and CDR2: LNHDA and SQIVND (reference sequence). Trimming stripped 7 bases from V and 4 bases from J, with 19 bases between. The CDR3 runs to 15 residues. In DNA, the CDR3 is TGTGCCAGTAATCCGGCGAGGAGGGATCGCACTGAAGCTTTCTTT. The encoded protein is CASNPARRDRTEAFF.

J is TRBJ1-4 and V is TRBV5-4; perhaps TRBD1 as D (6 bases). The CDR3 runs 17 residues. Looked up from germline, CDR1 is SGHNT and CDR2 is YYREEE (reference sequence). V lost 4 bases and J 0 bases, leaving 16 bases between the germline ends. The CDR3 nucleotides are TGTGCCAGCAGCACTGGGACACCATCCCCAACTAATGAAAAACTGTTTTTT. The encoded protein is CASSTGTPSPTNEKLFF.

This clonotype came up a few times. CDR3 DNA sequence: TGCAGTGCCTTACCGCCAAGGGCCAAAAACATTCAGTACTTC. Translated: CSALPPRAKNIQYF. The chain employs TRBV20-1 and TRBJ2-4; D is unclear. CDR1 and CDR2 from the germline V gene are DFQATT and SNEGSKA (reference sequence). The CDR3 is 14 residues long. Trimming left V 6 bases short and J 1 base short, with 13 bases between.

This chain links TRBV28 with TRBJ2-2, with D possibly being TRBD1 or TRBD2 (6 bases each). The germline V gene has CDR1 MDHEN and CDR2 SYDVKM. Trimming stripped 10 bases from V and 5 bases from J, with 17 bases between. The CDR3 is 14 residues long. The CDR3, as DNA: TGTGCCACCAGACAGGCGGGACCAACCGGGGAGCTGTTTTTT. The encoded protein is CATRQAGPTGELFF.

As for this clonotype: A read error may account for a junction end that differs from germline. This sequence joins TRBV6-1 and TRBJ2-1; weak D call: TRBD1 (6 bases). The V gene's germline CDR1 is MNHNS and CDR2 SASEGT. The CDR3 length is 15 residues. The CDR3 loop is CDSRGLRSSYNEQFF. CDR3 sequence (DNA): TGTGACAGCAGGGGCTTAAGAAGCTCCTACAATGAGCAGTTCTTC.

The rearrangement joins TRBV12-3 or TRBV12-4 to TRBJ2-5, with a weak D call TRBD2 (6 bases). The CDR3 loop spans 15 amino acids. Trimming removed 3 bases from V and 2 bases from J, with 13 bases in between. The CDR3 DNA reads TGTGCCAGCAGTTTCGAGCGGGCGGCGCAAGAGACCCAGTACTTC. Translated, it gives CASSFERAAQETQYF.

This clonotype was detected a few times. This chain joins TRBV6-2 or TRBV6-3 and TRBJ2-5; 12 nucleotides agree with TRBD2. The junction had 5 bases not matched to a gene; V was cut back by 0 bases and J by 0 bases. The V gene's germline CDR1 is MNHEY and CDR2 SVGEGT. This CDR3 has 18 amino acids. The CDR3 nucleotides read TGTGCCAGCAGTTACTCGGGACTAGCGGGCGTTTACCAAGAGACCCAGTACTTC. It encodes CASSYSGLAGVYQETQYF.